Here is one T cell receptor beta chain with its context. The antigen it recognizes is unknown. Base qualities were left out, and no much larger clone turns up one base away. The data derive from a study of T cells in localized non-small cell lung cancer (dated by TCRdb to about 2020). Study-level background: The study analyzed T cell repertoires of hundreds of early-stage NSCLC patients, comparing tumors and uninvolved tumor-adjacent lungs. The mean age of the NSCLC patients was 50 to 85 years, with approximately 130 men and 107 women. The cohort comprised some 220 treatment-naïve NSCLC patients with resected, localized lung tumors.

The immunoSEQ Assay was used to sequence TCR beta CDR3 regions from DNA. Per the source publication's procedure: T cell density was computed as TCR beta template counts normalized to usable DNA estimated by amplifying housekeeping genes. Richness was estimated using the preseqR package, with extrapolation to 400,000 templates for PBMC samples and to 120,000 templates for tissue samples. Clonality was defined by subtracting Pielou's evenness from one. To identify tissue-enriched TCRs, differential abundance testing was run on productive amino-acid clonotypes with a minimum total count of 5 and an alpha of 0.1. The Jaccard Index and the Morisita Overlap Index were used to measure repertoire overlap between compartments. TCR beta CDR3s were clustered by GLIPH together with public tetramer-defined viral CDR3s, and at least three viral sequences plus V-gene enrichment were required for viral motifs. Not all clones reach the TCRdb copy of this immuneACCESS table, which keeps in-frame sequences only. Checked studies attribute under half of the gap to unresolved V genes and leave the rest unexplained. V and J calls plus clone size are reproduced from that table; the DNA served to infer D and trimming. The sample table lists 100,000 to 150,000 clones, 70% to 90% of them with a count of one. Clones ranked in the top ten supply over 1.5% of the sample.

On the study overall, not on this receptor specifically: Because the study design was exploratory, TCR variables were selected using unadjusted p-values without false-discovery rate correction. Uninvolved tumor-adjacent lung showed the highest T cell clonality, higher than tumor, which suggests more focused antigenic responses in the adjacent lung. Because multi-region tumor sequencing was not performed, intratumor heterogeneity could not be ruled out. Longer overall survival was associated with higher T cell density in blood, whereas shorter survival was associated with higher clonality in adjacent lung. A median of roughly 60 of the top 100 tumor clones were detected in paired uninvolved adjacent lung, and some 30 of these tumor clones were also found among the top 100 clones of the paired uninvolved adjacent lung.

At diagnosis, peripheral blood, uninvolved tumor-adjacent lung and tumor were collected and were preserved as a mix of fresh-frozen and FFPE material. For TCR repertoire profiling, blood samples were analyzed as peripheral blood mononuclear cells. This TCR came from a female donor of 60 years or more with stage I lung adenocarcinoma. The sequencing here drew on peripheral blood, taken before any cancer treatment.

CDR3 loop: CASSSQAGVSYNEQFF. The bases are TGCGCCAGCAGCTCTCAAGCGGGAGTATCATACAATGAGCAGTTCTTC. In this chain, TRBV5-1 is recombined with TRBJ2-1, and TRBD2 aligns with 8 junction nucleotides. The germline V gene specifies SGHRS as CDR1 and YFSETQ as CDR2. The CDR3 numbers 16 residues from cysteine through phenylalanine. Only the CDR3 region is kept as DNA, spanning 48 bases read in frame from base 1. At the junction V is shortened by 3 bases and J by 4 bases; bases outside the gene matches: 9.